These 12 T cell receptor beta chains originate from one sample sequenced in a study of beta chain features in type 1 diabetes. The isolated RNA, all of it, was reverse transcribed, so expressed TCRB transcripts were what got sequenced. Sequencing used immunoSEQ multiplex PCR; TCRdb keeps in-frame clones, though not all of them. The sample lists 300,000 to 400,000 clones, around an eighth occurring once. Sequenced sample: naive CD4+ T cells from blood. All receptors come from a man between 18 and 29 years old in good health.

The J gene is TRBJ2-5, the V gene TRBV5-4, with TRBD1 matching 9 bases. Per the germline V gene, CDR1 is SGHNT and CDR2 is YYREEE (reference sequence). The CDR3 extends over 14 amino acids. The V gene end was trimmed by 0 bases and the J gene end by 5 bases; junction bases not matched to a gene: 2. This chain's CDR3 is CASSLDRGHETQYF. The CDR3 nucleotides are TGTGCCAGCAGCTTGGACAGGGGGCATGAGACCCAGTACTTC.

The V gene is TRBV9, the J gene TRBJ1-3, with 8 bases identical to TRBD1. The CDR3 totals 14 residues. CDR1 and CDR2 (germline): SGDLS, YYNGEE. V lost 4 bases to trimming and J lost 4 bases; unmatched junction nucleotides: 4. The CDR3, as DNA: TGTGCCAGCAGCCAACAGGGGGACGGAAACACCATATATTTT. Its translation is CASSQQGDGNTIYF.

This clone was seen only a few times. The chain uses TRBV29-1 and TRBJ2-4; D gene ambiguous. This CDR3 contains 13 residues. V was pared by 6 bases and J by 0 bases, with 9 bases between. The germline V gene has CDR1 SQVTM and CDR2 ANQGSEA. This CDR3 reads CSVLMAAKNIQYF. In nucleotides, the CDR3 is TGCAGCGTCTTGATGGCAGCCAAAAACATTCAGTACTTC.

The rearrangement uses TRBV18 and TRBJ2-7; the match to TRBD1 covers 8 bases. V gave up 2 bases and J gave up 2 bases; unmatched junction bases: 14. Germline V CDR1 and CDR2: KGHSH, LQKENI. The CDR3 has 18 residues. The CDR3 loop reads CASSPGTGMTGRAYEQYF. For the CDR3, the DNA is TGTGCCAGCTCACCAGGGACAGGAATGACAGGGAGAGCCTACGAGCAGTACTTC.

Only a few counts were recorded for this clone. The chain combines TRBV30 with TRBJ2-7, with a tentative D call TRBD2 (6 bases). The V end lost 3 bases, the J end lost 3 bases, and 24 bases lay between the germline ends. The CDR3 extends over 17 amino acids. Germline CDR1 and CDR2: GTSNPN and SVGIG (reference sequence). The DNA of the CDR3 is TGTGCCTGGAGCGCGGGACTCATTACCGAAGTTTTCTACGAGCAGTACTTC. Its protein is CAWSAGLITEVFYEQYF. Variable domain in full (rest from reference TRBV30 and TRBJ2-7): SQTIHQWPATLVQPVGSPLSLECTVEGTSNPNLYWYRQAAGRGLQLLFYSVGIGQISSEVPQNLSASRPQDRQFILSSKKLLLSDSGFYLCAWSAGLITEVFYEQYFGPGTRLTVT.

This clone was picked up a small number of times. The V and J genes are TRBV10-3 and TRBJ2-5; D remains unclear. From germline, CDR1 is ENHRY and CDR2 SYGVKD. Trimming removed 6 bases from V and 5 bases from J, with 10 bases in between. This CDR3 spans 12 amino acids. The CDR3 DNA sequence: TGTGCCATCAGGGAAGGTAGCGAGACCCAGTACTTC. As protein: CAIREGSETQYF.

The chain uses TRBV4-2 and TRBJ2-5, with D possibly TRBD2 on 5 matching bases. The CDR3 totals 14 residues. CDR1 is LGHNA, CDR2 YNFKEQ, per germline. Trimming removed 3 bases at V and 5 bases at J, with 13 bases between. CDR3 amino acids: CASSQGLGSETQYF. As DNA, the CDR3 is TGTGCCAGCAGCCAGGGGTTGGGGAGTGAGACCCAGTACTTC.

This clone appeared many times. The CDR3 nucleotides read TGTGCCAGCAGAAGCGACAGGAACAATGAGCAGTTCTTC. Protein: CASRSDRNNEQFF. This chain links TRBV28 with TRBJ2-1, with D possibly being TRBD1 (6 bases). Trimming took off 6 bases at V and 5 bases at J, with 11 bases between the two ends. This CDR3 is 13 amino acids long. Germline V gives CDR1 MDHEN, CDR2 SYDVKM.

V gene TRBV27 combines with J gene TRBJ2-2; D is unresolved. The CDR3 extends over 15 amino acids. The germline V and J ends were trimmed by 3 bases and 1 base, with 9 bases remaining between them. Germline V CDR1 and CDR2: MNHEY, SMNVEV (reference sequence). The CDR3 region is CASSLGRLNTGELFF. The CDR3 bases are TGTGCCAGCAGTTTGGGCAGATTGAACACCGGGGAGCTGTTTTTT.

This clone came up a few times. The CDR3, as DNA: TGTGCCAGCAGCGTAGCAGGGTCGAATCTCCATGAGCAGTTCTTC. This codes for CASSVAGSNLHEQFF. This chain links TRBV9 with TRBJ2-1, with a tentative D call TRBD1 (5 bases). V gave up 0 bases and J gave up 8 bases, with 15 bases separating them. From germline, CDR1 is SGDLS and CDR2 YYNGEE. This CDR3 is built from 15 residues.

The chain has TRBV7-8 and TRBJ2-7; TRBD1 matches 9 bases. The ends lost 6 bases at V and 2 bases at J; junction bases unmatched: 8. Germline CDR1 is SGHVS and CDR2 is FQNEAQ. The length of the CDR3 is 15 residues. The CDR3 protein is CASSLDGQGTYEQYF. The CDR3 bases are TGTGCCAGCAGTTTGGACGGACAGGGGACCTACGAGCAGTACTTC.

The table lists this clone with a few counts. V gene TRBV11-2 combines with J gene TRBJ2-1; 7 nucleotides line up with TRBD2. Germline trimming cut 3 bases from V and 6 bases from J; bases unmatched to any gene: 14. The length of the CDR3 is 17 residues. Germline assignment: CDR1 SGHAT and CDR2 FQNNGV. CDR3 loop: CASSFFRLRREVNEQFF. The CDR3 DNA reads as TGTGCCAGCAGCTTTTTTCGTCTCAGACGGGAGGTCAATGAGCAGTTCTTC. The full variable domain, rest sourced from reference TRBV11-2 and TRBJ2-1, is EAGVAQSPRYKIIEKRQSVAFWCNPISGHATLYWYQQILGQGPKLLIQFQNNGVVDDSQLPKDRFSAERLKGVDSTLKIQPAKLEDSAVYLCASSFFRLRREVNEQFFGPGTRLTVL.